These 9 T cell receptor beta chains were all obtained from the same sample, sequenced in a study of Ad26.COV2.S vaccination and SARS-CoV-2 variants. Profiled with immunoSEQ multiplex PCR; TCRdb holds only in-frame clones, not every one. The table lists about 350,000 clones, around 90% of them singletons. Sequenced material: peripheral blood, taken after recovery from COVID-19. These TCRs come from a human donor who had recovered from COVID-19.

This clone was recorded once. This chain joins TRBV27 and TRBJ2-6, with a tentative D call TRBD1 (7 bases). In germline, CDR1 is MNHEY, CDR2 SMNVEV (reference sequence). The CDR3 covers 16 residues. Trimming removed 6 bases from V and 2 bases from J, with 14 bases in between. The CDR3 nucleotides are TGTGCCAGCAGCCTCACAGGGGAGGCTGGGGCCAACGTCCTGACTTTC. Translation gives CASSLTGEAGANVLTF.

The V gene is TRBV29-1, the J gene TRBJ2-5, with D uncertain. Per the germline V gene, CDR1 is SQVTM and CDR2 is ANQGSEA. CDR3 length: 12 residues. With 1 base removed from V and 2 bases from J, the gap between germline ends came to 5 bases. The CDR3 sequence is CSVEGQQETQYF. The CDR3 region has the DNA TGCAGCGTTGAAGGGCAGCAAGAGACCCAGTACTTC.

The J gene is TRBJ2-7, the V gene TRBV29-1; 7 positions match TRBD1. This CDR3 comprises 13 residues. Germline CDR1 SQVTM, CDR2 ANQGSEA. With 8 bases clipped from V and 3 bases from J, the junction kept 10 bases outside the gene matches. The CDR3 here is CSTLTGRGYEQYF. The CDR3 nucleotides are TGCAGCACATTGACAGGGAGAGGCTACGAGCAGTACTTC.

The rearrangement links TRBV19 to TRBJ1-2; possibly TRBD1 for D (6 bases). Germline values: CDR1 LNHDA, CDR2 SQIVND (reference sequence). V gave up 2 bases and J gave up 8 bases, with 18 bases separating them. The CDR3 covers 15 residues. CDR3 nucleotide sequence: TGTGCCAGTAGTATAAAAAGGACAGCCACCCAAGGCTACACCTTC. Amino acids: CASSIKRTATQGYTF. The whole variable domain, remainder taken from reference TRBV19 and TRBJ1-2, is DGGITQSPKYLFRKEGQNVTLSCEQNLNHDAMYWYRQDPGQGLRLIYYSQIVNDFQKGDIAEGYSVSREKKESFPLTVTSAQKNPTAFYLCASSIKRTATQGYTFGSGTRLTVV.

The V gene is TRBV9, the J gene TRBJ1-2; 8 bases fit TRBD1. The germline V gene encodes CDR1 SGDLS and CDR2 YYNGEE. This CDR3 comprises 16 residues. V shed 0 bases, J shed 3 bases, and the junction held 7 bases outside the gene matches. CDR3 DNA sequence: TGTGCCAGCAGCGTAGGGAACAGGGGGTATGACTATGGCTACACCTTC. Its protein product is CASSVGNRGYDYGYTF.

The J gene is TRBJ1-3, the V gene TRBV14; D perhaps matches TRBD1 (6 bases). V lost 4 bases to trimming and J lost 3 bases, with 13 bases between them. The CDR3 runs 15 residues. Germline loops: CDR1 SGHDN, CDR2 FVKESK. The CDR3 DNA reads TGTGCCAGCAGCCTACTACAGGGTGATGGAAACACCATATATTTT. Amino acids: CASSLLQGDGNTIYF.

The V gene is TRBV6-1, the J gene TRBJ2-7; D not certain. Trimming cost V 1 base and J 2 bases, with 9 bases left between them. Germline V gene data show CDR1 as MNHNS and CDR2 as SASEGT. The CDR3 consists of 14 residues. Here the CDR3 reads CASSEEGSAYEQYF. DNA for the CDR3: TGTGCCAGCAGTGAAGAGGGCAGTGCCTACGAGCAGTACTTC.

The chain joins TRBV3-1 (or the pseudogene TRBV3-2) to TRBJ1-2; D possibly corresponds to TRBD1 (5 bases). Germline lookup yields CDR1 LGHDT and CDR2 YNNKEL (reference sequence). The CDR3 loop spans 15 amino acids. Trimming took off 0 bases at V and 10 bases at J, with 18 bases between the two ends. CDR3 residues: CASSQDGTHPTDYTF. The CDR3 region has the DNA TGTGCCAGCAGCCAAGACGGGACCCACCCAACCGACTACACCTTC.

This sequence joins TRBV3-1 (or the pseudogene TRBV3-2) and TRBJ1-3; no firm D call. CDR3 size: 18 residues. From germline, CDR1 is LGHDT and CDR2 YNNKEL (reference sequence). Trimming pared 6 bases from V and 4 bases from J, leaving 25 bases between. CDR3 nucleotide sequence: TGTGCCAGCAGTCCCTATGGATCCTTGGGATCCAGAGGAAACACCATATATTTT. This encodes CASSPYGSLGSRGNTIYF.